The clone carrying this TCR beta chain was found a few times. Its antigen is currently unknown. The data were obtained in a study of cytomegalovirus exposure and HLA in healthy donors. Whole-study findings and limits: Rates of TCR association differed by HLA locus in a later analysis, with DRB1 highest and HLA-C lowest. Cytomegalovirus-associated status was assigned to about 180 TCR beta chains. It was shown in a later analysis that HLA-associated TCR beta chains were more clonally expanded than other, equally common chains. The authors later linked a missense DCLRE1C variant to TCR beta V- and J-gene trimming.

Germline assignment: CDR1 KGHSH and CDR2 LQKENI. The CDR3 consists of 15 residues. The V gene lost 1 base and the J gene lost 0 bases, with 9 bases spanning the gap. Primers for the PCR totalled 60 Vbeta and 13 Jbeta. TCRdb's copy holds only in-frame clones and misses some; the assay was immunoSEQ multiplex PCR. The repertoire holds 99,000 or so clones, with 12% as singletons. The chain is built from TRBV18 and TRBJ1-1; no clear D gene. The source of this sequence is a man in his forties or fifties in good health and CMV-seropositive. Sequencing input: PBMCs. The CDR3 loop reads CASSPLNGVNTEAFF. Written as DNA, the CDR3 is TGTGCCAGCTCACCACTAAACGGAGTGAACACTGAAGCTTTCTTT.